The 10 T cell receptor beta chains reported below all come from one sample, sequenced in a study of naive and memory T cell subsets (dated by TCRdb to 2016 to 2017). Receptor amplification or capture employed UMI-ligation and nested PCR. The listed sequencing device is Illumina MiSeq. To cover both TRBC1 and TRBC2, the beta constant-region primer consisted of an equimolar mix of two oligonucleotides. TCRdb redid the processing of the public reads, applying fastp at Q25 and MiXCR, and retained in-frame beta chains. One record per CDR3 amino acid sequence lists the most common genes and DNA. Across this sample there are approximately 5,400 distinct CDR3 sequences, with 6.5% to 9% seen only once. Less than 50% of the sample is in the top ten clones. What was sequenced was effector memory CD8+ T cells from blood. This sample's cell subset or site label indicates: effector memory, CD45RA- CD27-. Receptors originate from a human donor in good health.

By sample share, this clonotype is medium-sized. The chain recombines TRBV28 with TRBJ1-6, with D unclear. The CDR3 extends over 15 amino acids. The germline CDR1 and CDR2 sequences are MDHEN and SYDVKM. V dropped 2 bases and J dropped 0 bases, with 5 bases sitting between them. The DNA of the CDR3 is TGTGCCAGCAGTTTAGGGAGCTCCTATAATTCACCCCTCCACTTT. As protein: CASSLGSSYNSPLHF.

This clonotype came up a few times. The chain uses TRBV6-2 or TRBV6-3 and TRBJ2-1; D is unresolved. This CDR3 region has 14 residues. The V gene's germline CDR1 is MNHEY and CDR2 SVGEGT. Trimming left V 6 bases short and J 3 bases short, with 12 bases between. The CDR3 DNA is TGTGCCAGCAGCCCGGCGGCAGGCTACAATGAGCAGTTCTTC. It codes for CASSPAAGYNEQFF.

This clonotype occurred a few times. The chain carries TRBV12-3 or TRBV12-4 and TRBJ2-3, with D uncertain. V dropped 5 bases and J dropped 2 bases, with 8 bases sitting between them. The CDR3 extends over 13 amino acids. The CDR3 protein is CASSRLYTDTQYF. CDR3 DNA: TGTGCCAGCAGTCGATTATACACAGATACGCAGTATTTT.

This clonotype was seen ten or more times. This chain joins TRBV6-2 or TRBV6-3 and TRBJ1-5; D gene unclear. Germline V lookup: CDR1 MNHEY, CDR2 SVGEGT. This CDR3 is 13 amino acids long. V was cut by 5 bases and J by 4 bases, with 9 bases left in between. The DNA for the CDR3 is TGTGCCAGCAGTGGTCAGGAAAATCAGCCCCAGCATTTT. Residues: CASSGQENQPQHF.

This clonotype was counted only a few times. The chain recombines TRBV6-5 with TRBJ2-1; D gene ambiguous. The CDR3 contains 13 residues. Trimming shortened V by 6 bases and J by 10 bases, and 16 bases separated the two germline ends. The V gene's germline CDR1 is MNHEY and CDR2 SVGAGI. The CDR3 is CASSPSDGPEQFF. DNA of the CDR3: TGTGCCAGCAGCCCCTCGGACGGACCCGAGCAGTTCTTC.

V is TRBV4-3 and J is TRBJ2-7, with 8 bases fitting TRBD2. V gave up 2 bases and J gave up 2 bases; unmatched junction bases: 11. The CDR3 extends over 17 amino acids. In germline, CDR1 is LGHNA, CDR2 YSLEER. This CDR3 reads CASSQLIPAGGTYEQYF. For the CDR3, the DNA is TGCGCCAGCAGCCAACTCATACCTGCGGGAGGAACCTACGAGCAGTACTTC.

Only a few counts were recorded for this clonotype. CDR3 sequence (DNA): TGTGCCAGCAGCTTATTGGGCCAGCCCCAGCATTTT. Translating gives CASSLLGQPQHF. This sequence joins TRBV7-9 and TRBJ1-5, with D hard to call. V shed 2 bases and J shed 7 bases, with 6 bases lying between them. The CDR3 runs 12 residues. Germline CDR1 reads SEHNR; CDR2 reads FQNEAQ (reference sequence).

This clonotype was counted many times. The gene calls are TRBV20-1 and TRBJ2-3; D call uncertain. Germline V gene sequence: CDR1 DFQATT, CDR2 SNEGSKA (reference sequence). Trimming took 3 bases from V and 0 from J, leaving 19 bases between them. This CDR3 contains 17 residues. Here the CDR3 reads CSARVVGSTISTDTQYF. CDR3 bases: TGCAGTGCTAGGGTAGTGGGATCCACGATTAGCACAGATACGCAGTATTTT.

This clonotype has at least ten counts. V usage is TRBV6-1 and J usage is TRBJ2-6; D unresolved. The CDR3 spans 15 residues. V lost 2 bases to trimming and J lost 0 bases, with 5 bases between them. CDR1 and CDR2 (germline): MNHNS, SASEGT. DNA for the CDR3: TGTGCCAGCAGTGAACAGCCCTCTGGGGCCAACGTCCTGACTTTC. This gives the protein CASSEQPSGANVLTF.

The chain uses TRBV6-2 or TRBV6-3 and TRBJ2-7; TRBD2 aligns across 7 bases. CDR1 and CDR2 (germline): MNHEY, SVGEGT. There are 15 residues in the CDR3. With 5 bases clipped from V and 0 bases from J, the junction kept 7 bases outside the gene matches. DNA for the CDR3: TGTGCCAGCAGTCTCCTGGCTAGCGGCTCCTACGAGCAGTACTTC. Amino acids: CASSLLASGSYEQYF.